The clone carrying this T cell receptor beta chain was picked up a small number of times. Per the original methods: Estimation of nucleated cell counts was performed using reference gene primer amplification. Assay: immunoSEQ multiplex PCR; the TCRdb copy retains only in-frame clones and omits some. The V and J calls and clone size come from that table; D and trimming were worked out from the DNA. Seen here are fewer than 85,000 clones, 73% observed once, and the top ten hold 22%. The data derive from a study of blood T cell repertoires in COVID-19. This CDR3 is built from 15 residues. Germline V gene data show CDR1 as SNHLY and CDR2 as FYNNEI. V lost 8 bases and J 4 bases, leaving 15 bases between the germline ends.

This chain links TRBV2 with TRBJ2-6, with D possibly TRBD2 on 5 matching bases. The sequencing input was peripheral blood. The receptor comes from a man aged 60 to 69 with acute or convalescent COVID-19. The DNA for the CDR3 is TGTGCCAGCCTTCCCGGGGTCTCCGGGGCCAACGTCCTGACTTTC. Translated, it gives CASLPGVSGANVLTF.